Reported below is one TCR beta chain. Antigen: not known. The CDR3 consists of 13 residues. The germline V gene encodes CDR1 SGHDT and CDR2 YYEEEE. V was clipped by 0 bases and J by 5 bases, with 7 bases between them. The data stem from a study of beta chain features in type 1 diabetes. Isolated RNA was reverse transcribed in full, so expressed TCRB transcripts were sequenced. Roughly 3.5 million reads per sample on average were obtained from naive, central memory and regulatory T cell samples. Sequencing used immunoSEQ multiplex PCR; TCRdb keeps in-frame clones, though not all of them. The table has around 500,000 clones, approximately 10% seen once; the top ten hold about 0.045%. Findings and caveats of the study: In patients and controls equally, PCR might favor templates that are shorter. In cDNA sequencing, cells with high TCR expression could be over-represented. Diminished insertions and augmented deletions at VDJ junctions characterized type 1 diabetes patients.

This TCR derives from a woman under 30 in good health. Sequenced: naive CD4+ T cells from blood. The genes are TRBV5-6 and TRBJ2-3; a possible D gene is TRBD1 (5 bases). The CDR3 sequence: CASSLGQGDTQYF. DNA of the CDR3: TGTGCCAGCAGCTTGGGGCAGGGAGATACGCAGTATTTT.